This T cell receptor beta chain was retrieved from a study of blood T cell repertoires in COVID-19. The wider study: COVID-19 samples collected from the United States, Italy and Spain covered acute and convalescent phases.

Seattle patient enrollment occurred during active infection, with longitudinal follow-up thereafter. The authors' processing: Reference gene primer amplification yielded estimated nucleated cell counts. Clones were sequenced by immunoSEQ multiplex PCR, and TCRdb holds only the in-frame ones, with some missing. V and J calls plus clone size are reproduced from that table; the DNA served to infer D and trimming. Among about 200,000 clones listed, around four fifths were seen once. The V segment lost 3 bases and the J segment 11 bases; nucleotides outside the gene matches: 12. The germline gives CDR1 DFQATT, CDR2 SNEGSKA (reference sequence). This CDR3 comprises 14 residues.

The V and J genes are TRBV20-1 and TRBJ1-1; 10 bases fit TRBD1. Source material: peripheral blood. This sequence originates from a man in his sixties with COVID-19, enrolled during active disease. The DNA for the CDR3 is TGCAGTGCTAGTGCAGGACAGGGGGGTTTATTGGCTTTCTTT. Protein sequence: CSASAGQGGLLAFF.